The 10 T cell receptor beta chains given below trace back to one sample, sequenced in a study of T-cell memory formation after mild COVID-19. Each CDR3 protein is one row after TCRdb ran MiXCR on the 5' RACE reads. The data show about 320,000 distinct CDR3 sequences, roughly an eighth seen once. Material: PBMCs or a T cell subset sorted from them (not recorded which). These receptors were obtained from a man between 18 and 29 years old who had mild COVID-19 (a few samples of this study predate the infection). Cell type and time point are not known.

This CDR3 is CASSREGGPTNEKLFF. The CDR3 DNA sequence: TGCGCCAGCAGCCGAGAGGGGGGTCCGACTAATGAAAAACTGTTTTTT. This chain links TRBV4-1 with TRBJ1-4; perhaps TRBD1 as D (6 bases). The CDR3 has 16 amino acids. Germline V gene data show CDR1 as MGHRA and CDR2 as YSYEKL. V was trimmed by 4 bases and J by 2 bases, leaving 14 bases between them.

This clonotype was counted at least ten times. The gene calls are TRBV12-3 or TRBV12-4 and TRBJ2-3; D may be TRBD2 (5 bases). The CDR3 has 13 amino acids. V was clipped by 5 bases and J by 5 bases, with 11 bases between them. The CDR3 DNA follows: TGTGCCAGCAGTACCCTTGAGGGAGATACGCAGTATTTT. It is translated as CASSTLEGDTQYF.

This clonotype turned up a few times. The chain combines TRBV5-1 with TRBJ2-1; D is possibly TRBD2 (6 bases). V shed 3 bases and J shed 9 bases, with 16 bases lying between them. This CDR3 has 14 residues. CDR1 SGHRS and CDR2 YFSETQ come from the germline V gene. The CDR3 sequence: CASSSGLLSGEQFF. CDR3 DNA sequence: TGCGCCAGCAGCTCGGGACTGTTGTCGGGTGAGCAGTTCTTC.

A few counts support this clonotype. This chain uses TRBV7-2 with TRBJ1-3, with D unclear. Germline-derived CDR1 and CDR2 are SGHTA and FQGNSA. Trimming cost V 2 bases and J 3 bases, with 17 bases left between them. This CDR3 is 17 amino acids long. The CDR3 sequence is CASSLPQTSKIGNTIYF. The CDR3 bases are TGTGCCAGCAGCTTACCCCAAACAAGCAAGATTGGAAACACCATATATTTT.

The table lists this clonotype with many counts. The V gene is TRBV9, the J gene TRBJ2-5, with D tentatively TRBD2 (7 bases). Germline V CDR1 and CDR2: SGDLS, YYNGEE. V was clipped by 2 bases and J by 4 bases, with 12 bases between them. The CDR3 loop spans 14 amino acids. CDR3 amino acids: CASSVSGEGETQYF. The CDR3, as DNA: TGTGCCAGCAGCGTCTCAGGGGAGGGAGAGACCCAGTACTTC.

V usage is TRBV27 and J usage is TRBJ2-7; TRBD1 matches 10 bases. Per germline, CDR1 MNHEY and CDR2 SMNVEV (reference sequence). The length of the CDR3 is 13 residues. V was pared by 7 bases and J by 3 bases, with 3 bases of the junction left unmatched. CDR3 sequence: CASKGTGDYEQYF. CDR3 DNA: TGTGCCAGCAAGGGGACAGGGGACTACGAGCAGTACTTC.

V and J are TRBV10-3 and TRBJ2-7, with 7 bases identical to TRBD1. This CDR3 spans 13 amino acids. Germline assignment: CDR1 ENHRY and CDR2 SYGVKD. The ends lost 8 bases at V and 2 bases at J; junction bases unmatched: 6. CDR3 loop: CAIPRQGPYEQYV. In DNA form, the CDR3 reads TGTGCCATCCCCCGACAGGGACCCTACGAGCAGTACGTC.

This clonotype was counted a few times. The chain has TRBV1 and TRBJ1-2. TRBV1 is a listed pseudogene. This CDR3 region has 13 residues. CDR3 in DNA: TGCACCAGCAGCCAACTAGGTCGTAGTGGCTACACCTTC. This sequence encodes CTSSQLGRSGYTF.

This clonotype was seen a handful of times. The chain is built from TRBV6-2 or TRBV6-3 and TRBJ1-1, with no clear D. Germline lookup yields CDR1 MNHEY and CDR2 SVGEGT. Trimming stripped 8 bases from V and 4 bases from J, with 8 bases between. The CDR3 consists of 11 residues. CDR3 protein: CASQSFTEAFF. The CDR3 DNA reads as TGTGCCAGCCAAAGTTTCACTGAAGCTTTCTTT.

In its sample, this clonotype was seen a few times. This chain joins TRBV2 and TRBJ1-4; a possible D gene is TRBD1 (5 bases). The CDR3 spans 15 residues. With 8 bases removed from V and 6 bases from J, the gap between germline ends came to 19 bases. CDR1 SNHLY and CDR2 FYNNEI come from the germline V gene. The CDR3 loop reads CASLSGGDRDEKLFF. DNA for the CDR3: TGTGCCAGCCTCTCAGGAGGGGATCGCGATGAAAAACTGTTTTTT.